Included here is one T cell receptor (beta chain) sequence, with context. Its antigen is not identified. This record belongs to a study of chemoradiotherapy in HPV16-positive cancers. Sequencing was performed with immunoSEQ multiplex PCR; in TCRdb, only in-frame clones are kept and a portion is missing. The sample has around 68,000 clones; more than 70% are singletons. The CDR3 is 14 amino acids. Over chemoradiotherapy, repertoires were sampled more than once. Overall study findings and caveats: For HPV16-positive patients, expanding HPV-responsive T cells associated with longer recurrence-free survival. Candidate HPV-specific clones and E7-related TCR motifs grew in tumor during treatment.

This TCR came from a human donor with HPV-associated anogenital cancer. V usage is TRBV12-2 and J usage is TRBJ1-2. TRBV12-2 is noted as a pseudogene. This material consisted of blood, taken from a patient who underwent chemoradiotherapy. This chain's CDR3 is CASRLEIGVYGYTF. CDR3 coding DNA: TGTGCAAGTCGCTTAGAAATCGGGGTGTATGGCTACACCTTC.